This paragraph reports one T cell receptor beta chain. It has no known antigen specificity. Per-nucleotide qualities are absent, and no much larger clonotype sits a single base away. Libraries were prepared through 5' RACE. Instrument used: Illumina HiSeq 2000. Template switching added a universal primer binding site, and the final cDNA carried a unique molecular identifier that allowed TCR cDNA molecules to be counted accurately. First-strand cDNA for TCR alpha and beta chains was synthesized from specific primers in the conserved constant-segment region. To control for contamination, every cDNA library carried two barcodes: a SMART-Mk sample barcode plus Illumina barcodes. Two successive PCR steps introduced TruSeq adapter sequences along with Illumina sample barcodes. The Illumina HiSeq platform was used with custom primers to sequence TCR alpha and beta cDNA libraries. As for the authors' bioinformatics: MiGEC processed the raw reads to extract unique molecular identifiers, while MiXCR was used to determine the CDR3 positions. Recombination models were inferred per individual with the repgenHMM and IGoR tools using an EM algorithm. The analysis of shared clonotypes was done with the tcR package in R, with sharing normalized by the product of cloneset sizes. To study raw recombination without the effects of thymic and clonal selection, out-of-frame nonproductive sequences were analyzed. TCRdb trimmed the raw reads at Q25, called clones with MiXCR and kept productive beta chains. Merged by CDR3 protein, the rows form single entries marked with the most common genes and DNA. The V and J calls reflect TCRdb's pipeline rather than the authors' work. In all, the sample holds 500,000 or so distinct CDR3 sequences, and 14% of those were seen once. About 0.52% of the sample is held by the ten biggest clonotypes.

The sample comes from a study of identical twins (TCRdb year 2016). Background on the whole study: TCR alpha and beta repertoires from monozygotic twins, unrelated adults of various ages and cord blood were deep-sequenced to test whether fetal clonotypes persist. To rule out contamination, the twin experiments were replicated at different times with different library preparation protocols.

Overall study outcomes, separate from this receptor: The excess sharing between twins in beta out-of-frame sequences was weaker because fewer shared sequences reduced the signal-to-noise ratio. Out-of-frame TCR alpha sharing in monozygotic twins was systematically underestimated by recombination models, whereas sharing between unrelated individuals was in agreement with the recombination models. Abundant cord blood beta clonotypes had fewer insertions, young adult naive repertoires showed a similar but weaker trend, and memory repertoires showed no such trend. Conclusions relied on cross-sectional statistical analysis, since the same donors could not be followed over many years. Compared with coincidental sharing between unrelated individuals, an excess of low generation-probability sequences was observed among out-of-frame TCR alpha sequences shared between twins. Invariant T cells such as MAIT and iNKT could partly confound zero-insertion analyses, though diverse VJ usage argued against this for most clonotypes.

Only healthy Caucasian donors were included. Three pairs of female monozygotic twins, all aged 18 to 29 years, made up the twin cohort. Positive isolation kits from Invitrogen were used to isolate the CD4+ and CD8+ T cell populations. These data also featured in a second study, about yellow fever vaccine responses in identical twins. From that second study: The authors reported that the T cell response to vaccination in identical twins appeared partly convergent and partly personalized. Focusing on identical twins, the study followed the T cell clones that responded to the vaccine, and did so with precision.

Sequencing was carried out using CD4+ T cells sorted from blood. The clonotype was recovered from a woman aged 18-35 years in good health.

Here is the DNA: TGTGCCAGCAGCCAAGAGGGGAACCTACTCTCTGGGGCCAACGTCCTGACTTTC. It encodes CASSQEGNLLSGANVLTF. Recombination connected TRBV4-2 to TRBJ2-6; no D segment can be confidently identified. CDR1 and CDR2 are read off the germline V gene as LGHNA and YNFKEQ. Trimming costs V 0 bases and J 0 bases, and their ends lie 12 bases apart. The CDR3, from cysteine to phenylalanine, totals 18 residues. Solely the CDR3 DNA is kept, with 54 bases framed from the first base.